This T cell receptor (beta chain) was obtained from a study of neurological immune-mediated disorders. Each CDR3 protein is one row after TCRdb ran MiXCR on the 5' RACE reads. Found here are under 45,000 distinct CDR3 sequences, roughly 13% of them singletons; the top ten hold around 1.3%. Between the trimmed V and J ends, which lost 7 bases and 1 base, there was a span of 13 bases. The CDR3 length is 13 residues. Germline V gene data show CDR1 as SQVTM and CDR2 as ANQGSEA. The receptor was derived from a female donor in good health. The material sequenced was PBMCs. This chain links TRBV29-1 with TRBJ1-1; TRBD1 might be the D (5 bases). The DNA for the CDR3 is TGCAGCGCCGGGGGACGGGAGAACACTGAAGCTTTCTTT. This translates into CSAGGRENTEAFF.